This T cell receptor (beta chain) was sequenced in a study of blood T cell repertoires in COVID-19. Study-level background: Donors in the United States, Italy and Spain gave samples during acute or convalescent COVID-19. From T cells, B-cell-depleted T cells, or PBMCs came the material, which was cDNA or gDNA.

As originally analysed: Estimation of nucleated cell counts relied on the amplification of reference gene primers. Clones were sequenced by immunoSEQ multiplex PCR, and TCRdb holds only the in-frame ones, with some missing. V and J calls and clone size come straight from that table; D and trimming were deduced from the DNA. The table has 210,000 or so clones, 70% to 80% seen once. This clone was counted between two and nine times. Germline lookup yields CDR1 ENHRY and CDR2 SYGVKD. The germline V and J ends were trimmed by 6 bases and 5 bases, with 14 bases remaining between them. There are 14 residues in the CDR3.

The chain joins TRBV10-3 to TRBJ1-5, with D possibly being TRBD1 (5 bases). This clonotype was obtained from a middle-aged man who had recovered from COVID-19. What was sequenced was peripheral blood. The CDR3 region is CAISRQNKDQPQHF. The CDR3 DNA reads TGTGCCATCAGCCGACAGAACAAGGATCAGCCCCAGCATTTT.